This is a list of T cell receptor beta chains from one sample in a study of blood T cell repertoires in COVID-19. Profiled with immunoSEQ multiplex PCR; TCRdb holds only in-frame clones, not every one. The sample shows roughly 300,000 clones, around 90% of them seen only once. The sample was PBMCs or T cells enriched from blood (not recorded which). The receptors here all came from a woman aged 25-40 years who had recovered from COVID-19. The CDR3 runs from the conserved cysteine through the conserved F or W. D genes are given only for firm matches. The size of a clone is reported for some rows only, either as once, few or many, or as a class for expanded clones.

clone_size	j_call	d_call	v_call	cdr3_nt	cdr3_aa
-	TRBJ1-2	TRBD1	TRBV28	TGTGCCAGCAGTCTAACAGGGGGCTATGGCTACACCTTC	CASSLTGGYGYTF
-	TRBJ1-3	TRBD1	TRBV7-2	TGTGCCAGCAGCTTAGCCGGGACAGGGCCGTCTGGAAACACCATATATTTT	CASSLAGTGPSGNTIYF
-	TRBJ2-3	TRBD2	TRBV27	TGTGCCAGCAGTTTTGCGACTAGCGGGGCTAGCACAGATACGCAGTATTTT	CASSFATSGASTDTQYF
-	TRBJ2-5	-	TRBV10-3	TGTGCCATCAGAGAGCACGACTTGGACAACCAGCCCCAGTACTTC	CAIREHDLDNQPQYF
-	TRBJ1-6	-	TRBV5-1	TGCGCCAGCAGACCACAGGCGTCCGTTGATAATTCACCCCTCCACTTT	CASRPQASVDNSPLHF
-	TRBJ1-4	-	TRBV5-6	TGTGCCAGCAGCCGGGGGGTTACCTATGAAAAACTGTTTTTT	CASSRGVTYEKLFF
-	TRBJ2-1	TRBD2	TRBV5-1	TGCGCCAGCAGCAGGGCGGGGGGCCTGGATGAGCAGTTCTTC	CASSRAGGLDEQFF
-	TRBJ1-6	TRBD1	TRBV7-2	TGTGCCAGCAGCACGGACAGGGGGCGGACTTCACCCCTCCACTTT	CASSTDRGRTSPLHF
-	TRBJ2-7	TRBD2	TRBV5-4	TGTGCCAGCAGCTTGGATACCCCCGGGACTAGGTTGTACGAGCAGTACTTC	CASSLDTPGTRLYEQYF
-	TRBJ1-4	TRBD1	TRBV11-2	TGTGCCAGCAGCCCCGGCACAGGGGGCAAAACTAATGAAAAACTGTTTTTT	CASSPGTGGKTNEKLFF
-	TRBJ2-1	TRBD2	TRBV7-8	TGTGCCAGCACCTCTAGCGGGGGGACGGCAATCAATGAGCAGTTCTTC	CASTSSGGTAINEQFF
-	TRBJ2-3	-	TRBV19	TGTGCCAGTAGTATGAGAGCTAGCACAGATACGCAGTATTTT	CASSMRASTDTQYF
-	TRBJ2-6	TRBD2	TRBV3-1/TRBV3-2	TGTGCCAGCAGCCAAGATAGCGGGGCGGGGGCCAACGTCCTGACTTTC	CASSQDSGAGANVLTF
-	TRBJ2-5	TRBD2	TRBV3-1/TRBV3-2	TGTGCCAGCAGCCAAGCTCTAGCGGGGGCCTCTGGGACCCAGTACTTC	CASSQALAGASGTQYF
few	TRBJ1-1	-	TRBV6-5	TGTGCCAGCAGTTACTTGGCCGACACTGAAGCTTTCTTT	CASSYLADTEAFF
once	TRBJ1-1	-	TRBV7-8	TGTGCCAGCAGCTTAGTTGGGGGGGCGGGGAACACTGAAGCTTTCTTT	CASSLVGGAGNTEAFF
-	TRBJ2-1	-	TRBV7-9	TGTGCCAGCAGCTTGGTTAGCACGCCTGACAATGAGCAGTTCTTC	CASSLVSTPDNEQFF
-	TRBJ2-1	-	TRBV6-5	TGTGCCAGCAGTTACTCTTTGTCGTACAATGAGCAGTTCTTC	CASSYSLSYNEQFF
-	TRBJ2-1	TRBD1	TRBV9	TGTGCCAGCAGCGCAAAGACAGGGTGGGACAATGAGCAGTTCTTC	CASSAKTGWDNEQFF
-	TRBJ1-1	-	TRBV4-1	TGCGCCAGCAGCCAATCATTTGGGGGCGCGGCTTTCTTT	CASSQSFGGAAFF
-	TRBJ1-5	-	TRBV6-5	TGTGCCAGCAGCGCCGGGACAAACGGCAATCAGCCCCAGCATTTT	CASSAGTNGNQPQHF
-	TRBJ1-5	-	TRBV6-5	TGTGCCAGCAGTTACGCCGGGGGGCGTGATCAGCCCCAGCATTTT	CASSYAGGRDQPQHF
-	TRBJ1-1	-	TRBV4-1	TGCGCCAGCAGCCAGATCTTCGGGGGGCCCCCTGAAGCTTTCTTT	CASSQIFGGPPEAFF
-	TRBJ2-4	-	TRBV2	TGTGCCAGCATTATAGACAGGAAAAACATTCAGTACTTC	CASIIDRKNIQYF
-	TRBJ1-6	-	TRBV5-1	TGCGCCAGCAGCCCCGGGACTTTAGGGTCACCCCTCCACTTT	CASSPGTLGSPLHF
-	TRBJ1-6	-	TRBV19	TGTGCCAGTAGACCGAAGAGCTCCTATAATTCACCCCTCCACTTT	CASRPKSSYNSPLHF
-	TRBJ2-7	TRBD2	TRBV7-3	TGTGCCAGCAGCTTCGGAGCGGGGGGGAATTACGAGCAGTACTTC	CASSFGAGGNYEQYF
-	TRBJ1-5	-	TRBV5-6	TGTGCCAGCAGCTTGGCTGGGGGGCGGGGGAATCAGCCCCAGCATTTT	CASSLAGGRGNQPQHF
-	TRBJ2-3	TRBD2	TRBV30	TGTGCCTGGAATAGCGGGGGGGGCACAGATACGCAGTATTTT	CAWNSGGGTDTQYF
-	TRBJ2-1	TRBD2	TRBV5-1	TGCGCCAGCAGCTTGGCCGGATTAGCGGGGGGCTCTTACAATGAGCAGTTCTTC	CASSLAGLAGGSYNEQFF
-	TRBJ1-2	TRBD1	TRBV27	TGTGCCAGCAGCCCGGGACAGCTCTATGGCTACACCTTC	CASSPGQLYGYTF
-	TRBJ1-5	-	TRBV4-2	TGTGCCAGCAGCCAAGATTTTTTGTTAAGCAATCAGCCCCAGCATTTT	CASSQDFLLSNQPQHF
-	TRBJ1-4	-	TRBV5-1	TGCGCCAGCAGCTTGGACACCACTAATGAAAAACTGTTTTTT	CASSLDTTNEKLFF
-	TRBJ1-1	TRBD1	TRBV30	TGTGCCTGGAGTGGGGTAGTGGGGACAGGGGGCGAAAGTAACACTGAAGCTTTCTTT	CAWSGVVGTGGESNTEAFF
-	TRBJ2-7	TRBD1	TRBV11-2	TGTGCCAGCAGCGCCGGGACAGTGCTAGAGCAGTACTTC	CASSAGTVLEQYF
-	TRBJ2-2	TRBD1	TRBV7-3	TGTGCCAGCAGCCCCCAGACAGGGTTCGGGGAGCTGTTTTTT	CASSPQTGFGELFF
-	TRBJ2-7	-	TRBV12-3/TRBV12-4	TGTGCCAGCAGCCCTACGTTGGACGAGCAGTACTTC	CASSPTLDEQYF
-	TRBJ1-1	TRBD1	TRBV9	TGTGCCAGCAGCATCACTACAGGGGGCCGGACTGAAGCTTTCTTT	CASSITTGGRTEAFF
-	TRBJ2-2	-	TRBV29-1	TGCAGCGTTCAGGGGACCCCGAACACCGGGGAGCTGTTTTTT	CSVQGTPNTGELFF
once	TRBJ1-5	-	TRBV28	TGTGCCAGCAGTCTCAGGTTGGGTGGAAATCAGCCCCAGCATTTT	CASSLRLGGNQPQHF
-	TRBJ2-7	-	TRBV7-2	TGTGCCAGCCTAAGCTCCTACGAGCAGTACTTC	CASLSSYEQYF
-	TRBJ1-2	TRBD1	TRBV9	TGTGCCAGCAGCTCTCCGGGACAGATTGGCTACACCTTC	CASSSPGQIGYTF
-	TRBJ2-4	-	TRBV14	TGTGCCAGCAGCCAACTACTGCCGGGGGCCAAAAACATTCAGTACTTC	CASSQLLPGAKNIQYF
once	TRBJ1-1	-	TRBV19	TGTGCCAGTAGCTCGCGGTTGACCACTGAAGCTTTCTTT	CASSSRLTTEAFF
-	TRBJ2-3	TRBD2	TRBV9	TGTGCCAGCAGCGGAAGCGGGGTCGCAGATACGCAGTATTTT	CASSGSGVADTQYF
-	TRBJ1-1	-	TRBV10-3	TGTGCCATCAGGAGCCAAGGAGGGACTGAAGCTTTCTTT	CAIRSQGGTEAFF
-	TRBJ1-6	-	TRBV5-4	TGTGCCAGCAGCTTGGCGCAGACCTATAATTCACCCCTCCACTTT	CASSLAQTYNSPLHF
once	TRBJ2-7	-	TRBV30	TGTGCCTGGGGGGGTCGTAGGGGTGGCGAGCAGTACTTC	CAWGGRRGGEQYF
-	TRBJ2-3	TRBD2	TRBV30	TGTGCCTGGGGGGAGGGCGGAAGAGATACGCAGTATTTT	CAWGEGGRDTQYF
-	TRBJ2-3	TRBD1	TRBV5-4	TGTGCCAGCAGCCCGGGACAGGCGAGGGGCACAGATACGCAGTATTTT	CASSPGQARGTDTQYF
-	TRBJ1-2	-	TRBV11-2	TGTGCCAGCAGCCCCAGGCAGGGGTCCTATGGCTACACCTTC	CASSPRQGSYGYTF
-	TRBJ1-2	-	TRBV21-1	TGTGCCAGCAGCAAAGAGGGCAGGGGTTCGAACTATGGCTACACCTTC	CASSKEGRGSNYGYTF
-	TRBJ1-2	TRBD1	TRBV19	TGTGCCAGTAGGATAGGACAGGGAGAAATTGGTGGCTACACCTTC	CASRIGQGEIGGYTF
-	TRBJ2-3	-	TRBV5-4	TGTGCCAGCAGCTTGGATCTTATAGGGGGCACAGATACGCAGTATTTT	CASSLDLIGGTDTQYF
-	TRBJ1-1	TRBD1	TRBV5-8	TGTGCCAGCAGACTGACAGGGGGCACTGAAGCTTTCTTT	CASRLTGGTEAFF
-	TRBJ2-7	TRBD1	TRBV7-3	TGTGCCAGCAGCTCGACAGGGGCAAGCTCCTACGAGCAGTACTTC	CASSSTGASSYEQYF
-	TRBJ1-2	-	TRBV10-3	TGTGCCATCAGTGGGATAACAGGGAATGGCTACACCTTC	CAISGITGNGYTF
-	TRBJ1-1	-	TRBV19	TGTGCCAGTAGTAGAGGACAGACCACTGAAGCTTTCTTT	CASSRGQTTEAFF
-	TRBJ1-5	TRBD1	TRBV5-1	TGCGCCAGCAGCTTGGGACAGGGGACTCAGCCCCAGCATTTT	CASSLGQGTQPQHF
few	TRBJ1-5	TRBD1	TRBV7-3	TGTGCCAGCAGCCTGGGACAGAATCAGCCCCAGCATTTT	CASSLGQNQPQHF